This entry lists 24 T cell receptor beta chains sequenced from one sample in a study of blood T cells in healthy people across ages (dated by TCRdb to the mid-2010s). The library was generated by 5' RACE. For sequencing, an Illumina HiSeq 2500 was employed. A second about 6 to 11 cycle PCR used a sample-barcoded 5' primer and a J-beta primer mix. TCRdb handled the public reads itself, with Q25 trimming in fastp and clone calling in MiXCR, and kept productive beta chains. Identical CDR3 proteins give one entry, which carries the most common genes and DNA. The table for this sample lists 450,000 to 700,000 distinct CDR3 sequences; 27% of them were counted only once. Together, the top ten hold about 18% of the sample. Sequencing input: blood. The source of these receptors is a woman in her sixties or seventies in good health.

The rearrangement links TRBV20-1 to TRBJ2-1, with no clear D. From germline, CDR1 is DFQATT and CDR2 SNEGSKA (reference sequence). CDR3 length: 13 amino acids. Trimming removed 2 bases at V and 5 bases at J, with 10 bases between. The CDR3 sequence is CSARSVYHNEQFF. In nucleotides, the CDR3 is TGCAGTGCTAGATCGGTATACCACAATGAGCAGTTCTTC.

This clonotype was picked up a small number of times. CDR3 loop: CASSHRGVETQYF. CDR3 coding DNA: TGTGCCAGCAGCCATCGGGGGGTAGAGACCCAGTACTTC. The rearrangement uses TRBV3-1 and TRBJ2-5; the match to TRBD2 covers 7 bases. The CDR3 totals 13 residues. V lost 3 bases to trimming and J lost 4 bases; unmatched junction nucleotides: 2. The germline V gene has CDR1 LGHDT and CDR2 YNNKEL (reference sequence).

Written as DNA, the CDR3 is TGTGCCACCAGTGATCCTTACCGGGACATGCGACCCTCCTACGAGCAGTACTTC. Translated, it gives CATSDPYRDMRPSYEQYF. This sequence joins TRBV24-1 and TRBJ2-7; tentative D call: TRBD1 (6 bases). The germline gives CDR1 KGHDR, CDR2 SFDVKD. The CDR3 length is 18 residues. V lost 3 bases, J lost 0 bases, and 20 bases lay in between.

The rearrangement links TRBV9 to TRBJ2-1; D gene unclear. Germline V CDR1 and CDR2: SGDLS, YYNGEE. Deletions cut 2 bases from V and 0 bases from J, with 6 bases between. This CDR3 is built from 14 residues. The CDR3 sequence: CASSVYNSYNEQFF. In nucleotides, the CDR3 is TGTGCCAGCAGCGTGTACAACTCCTACAATGAGCAGTTCTTC.

J is TRBJ1-4 and V is TRBV4-2, with D perhaps TRBD1 (5 bases). There are 15 residues in the CDR3. CDR1 and CDR2 from the germline V gene are LGHNA and YNFKEQ. With 1 base removed from V and 5 bases from J, the gap between germline ends came to 11 bases. CDR3 in amino acids: CASSQAGVVNEKLFF. In DNA form, the CDR3 reads TGTGCCAGCAGCCAAGCGGGGGTGGTAAATGAAAAACTGTTTTTT.

The J gene is TRBJ1-2, the V gene TRBV10-3; TRBD1 is a possible D gene (5 bases). The CDR3 totals 17 residues. Per the germline V gene, CDR1 is ENHRY and CDR2 is SYGVKD. Trimming took 5 bases from V and 2 from J, leaving 21 bases between them. The CDR3, as DNA: TGTGCCATCAGTCGGACCCGGGGAGGGACCTTCAACTATGGCTACACCTTC. It yields the protein CAISRTRGGTFNYGYTF.

About this clonotype itself: Mismatch with germline at one junction end may stem from a read error. CDR3 sequence (DNA): TGCGCCGGCAGCTTGGAGGTCAGAAACACCATATATTTT. Amino acids: CAGSLEVRNTIYF. The chain is built from TRBV5-1 and TRBJ1-3, with D uncertain. Germline CDR1 reads SGHRS; CDR2 reads YFSETQ. The CDR3 length is 13 residues.

The CDR3 coding sequence is TGTGCCAGCAGCCAATTGCTAGCCTACGAGCAGTACTTC. Amino acid sequence: CASSQLLAYEQYF. The rearrangement joins TRBV4-2 to TRBJ2-5; D not resolved. The closer fit of TRBJ2-7 to the DNA end suggests the J call may be wrong. CDR1 is LGHNA, CDR2 YNFKEQ, per germline. This CDR3 has 13 residues.

The rearrangement links TRBV5-6 to TRBJ1-2, with 7 bases identical to TRBD1. With 3 bases clipped from V and 1 base from J, the junction kept 12 bases outside the gene matches. CDR3 length equals 17 residues. The germline V gene encodes CDR1 SGHDT and CDR2 YYEEEE. The CDR3 DNA is TGTGCCAGCAGCTCCCGCCCCCGGGACAGATATAACTATGGCTACACCTTC. Its translation is CASSSRPRDRYNYGYTF.

V gene TRBV7-6 combines with J gene TRBJ2-7, with D maybe TRBD2 (5 bases). The V end lost 7 bases, the J end lost 5 bases, and 15 bases lay between the germline ends. The CDR3 extends over 13 amino acids. CDR1 is SGHVS, CDR2 FNYEAQ, per germline. Here the CDR3 reads CASTPRAGDEQYF. The DNA of the CDR3 is TGTGCCAGCACCCCCAGAGCCGGGGACGAGCAGTACTTC.

The chain has TRBV5-1 and TRBJ1-3; TRBD1 is a possible D gene (6 bases). CDR1 is SGHRS and CDR2 is YFSETQ in the germline V gene. V was shortened by 2 bases and J by 4 bases, with 13 bases between the two germline ends. The CDR3 is 15 amino acids. CDR3 residues: CASSLQGSLGNTIYF. DNA for the CDR3: TGCGCCAGCAGCTTACAGGGATCTCTGGGAAACACCATATATTTT.

This clonotype was detected many times. The rearrangement uses TRBV20-1 and TRBJ1-3; D is ambiguous. The CDR3 totals 14 residues. V gave up 3 bases and J gave up 1 base, with 10 bases separating them. Germline V CDR1 and CDR2: DFQATT, SNEGSKA (reference sequence). CDR3 DNA sequence: TGCAGTGCTAGGGAAGGCGGATCTGGAAACACCATATATTTT. It yields the protein CSAREGGSGNTIYF.

This clonotype was found a few times. The chain combines TRBV6-2 or TRBV6-3 with TRBJ2-7; D assignment may be TRBD1 or TRBD2 (6 bases each). The CDR3 totals 15 residues. Germline V lookup: CDR1 MNHEY, CDR2 SVGEGT. The V end was cut by 8 bases, the J end by 6 bases, with 23 bases between. The CDR3 DNA is TGTGCCAGCTCTCAATTGGGGGGCCCGAGTCGCGAGCAGTACTTC. Protein product: CASSQLGGPSREQYF.

The gene calls are TRBV2 and TRBJ1-1; 9 bases line up with TRBD1. CDR3 length: 12 residues. After removal of 6 bases from V and 6 bases from J, the junction contained 2 bases not matched to a gene. Germline assignment: CDR1 SNHLY and CDR2 FYNNEI. CDR3 coding DNA: TGTGCCAGCAGGGACAGGGGAGCTGAAGCTTTCTTT. Translated, it gives CASRDRGAEAFF. Based on the CDR3 plus reference TRBV2 and TRBJ1-1, the full variable domain is EPEVTQTPSHQVTQMGQEVILRCVPISNHLYFYWYRQILGQKVEFLVSFYNNEISEKSEIFDDQFSVERPDGSNFTLKIRSTKLEDSAMYFCASRDRGAEAFFGQGTRLTVV.

The chain carries TRBV6-5 and TRBJ1-4, with D perhaps matching TRBD1 (5 bases). V lost 6 bases and J lost 8, with 13 bases in between. Germline lookup yields CDR1 MNHEY and CDR2 SVGAGI. There are 13 residues in the CDR3. The CDR3 region is CASRGRIEEKLFF. The CDR3 region has the DNA TGTGCCAGCAGGGGACGGATAGAAGAAAAACTGTTTTTT.

The chain has TRBV3-1 and TRBJ2-5; 9 bases line up with TRBD2. Germline-derived CDR1 and CDR2 are LGHDT and YNNKEL (reference sequence). This CDR3 has 16 amino acids. Unmatched junction bases numbered 6, after V lost 1 base and J lost 3 bases. This CDR3 is CASSQGWASGKETQYF. The CDR3 coding sequence is TGTGCCAGCAGCCAAGGCTGGGCTAGCGGGAAAGAGACCCAGTACTTC.

This clonotype was counted many times. The CDR3: CAISERETQYF. The CDR3 nucleotides read TGTGCCATCAGTGAACGGGAGACCCAGTACTTC. The chain is built from TRBV10-3 and TRBJ2-5, with D hard to call. The germline gives CDR1 ENHRY, CDR2 SYGVKD. The CDR3 contains 11 residues. Trimming took 3 bases from V and 5 from J, leaving 4 bases between them.

The chain combines TRBV25-1 with TRBJ2-5; TRBD2 aligns across 14 bases. Germline V gene data show CDR1 as MGHDK and CDR2 as SYGVNS. This CDR3 spans 17 amino acids. V lost 4 bases, J lost 6 bases, and 10 bases stayed unmatched. CDR3 DNA: TGTGCCAGCAGTGCCCGGACTAGCGGGGGGCGAGGCAAGACCCAGTACTTC. Translated, it gives CASSARTSGGRGKTQYF.

This clonotype was detected once. The V and J genes are TRBV2 and TRBJ2-1, with 8 bases aligning to TRBD2. The V and J ends lost 6 bases and 5 bases, in that order; junction bases with no gene match: 9. The CDR3 is made up of 15 amino acids. Germline loops: CDR1 SNHLY, CDR2 FYNNEI. CDR3 sequence reads: CASRGAGGAHNEQFF. CDR3 nucleotide sequence: TGTGCCAGCAGGGGGGCGGGGGGAGCTCACAATGAGCAGTTCTTC.

The sample holds a few counts of this clonotype. The V gene is TRBV12-3 or TRBV12-4, the J gene TRBJ2-5; D tentatively reads TRBD1 or TRBD2 (6 bases each). The J call may be faulty, since TRBJ2-1 better matches the DNA end. The CDR3 has 15 residues. The DNA of the CDR3 is TGTGCCAGCAGTTTTAGTCGGGGGCCGAGGAATGAGCAGTTCTTC. It encodes CASSFSRGPRNEQFF.

V and J are TRBV6-6 and TRBJ2-7; 8 bases agree with TRBD1. There are 12 residues in the CDR3. Germline CDR1 MNHNY, CDR2 SVGAGI (reference sequence). With 8 bases clipped from V and 5 bases from J, the junction kept 5 bases outside the gene matches. The CDR3 bases are TGTGCCAGCCCAAGGACAGGGAACGAGCAGTACTTC. Translated: CASPRTGNEQYF.

The chain has TRBV5-5 and TRBJ1-5, with a possible D match to TRBD1 (6 bases). Trimming left V 6 bases short and J 2 bases short, with 12 bases between. The CDR3 sequence is 14 residues long. Germline CDR1 reads SGHKS; CDR2 reads YYEKEE (reference sequence). The DNA for the CDR3 is TGTGCCAGCACGGGGGCTGGTGGCAATCAGCCCCAGCATTTT. Residues: CASTGAGGNQPQHF.

This clonotype was counted only a few times. V and J are TRBV20-1 and TRBJ2-5; D is unclear. The J call could be wrong; TRBJ2-7 is a better fit for the DNA end. The germline gives CDR1 DFQATT, CDR2 SNEGSKA (reference sequence). The CDR3 totals 13 residues. The CDR3 here is CSAAETLTYEQYF. CDR3 nucleotide sequence: TGCAGTGCCGCAGAGACACTTACCTACGAGCAGTACTTC.

The J gene is TRBJ2-5, the V gene TRBV9; no reliable D call. Germline CDR1 SGDLS, CDR2 YYNGEE. The CDR3 contains 14 residues. Trimming took off 2 bases at V and 2 bases at J, with 10 bases between the two ends. CDR3 DNA sequence: TGTGCCAGCAGCGTGTCGGCGCTACAAGAGACCCAGTACTTC. Translating gives CASSVSALQETQYF.